This TCR beta chain originates from a study of blood T cell repertoires in COVID-19. The CDR3 is 16 residues long. Germline values: CDR1 SGHRS, CDR2 YFSETQ. Losses at the gene ends were 0 bases for V and 3 bases for J; bases not matched to a gene: 6. Generated by immunoSEQ multiplex PCR, the TCRdb table keeps only in-frame clones and is missing some. The table lists approximately 150,000 clones, about 90% of them singletons. V gene TRBV5-1 combines with J gene TRBJ2-3, with 8 bases aligning to TRBD1. Sequenced: PBMCs or T cells enriched from blood (not recorded which). The receptor was derived from a man in his sixties who had recovered from COVID-19. The CDR3 DNA reads TGCGCCAGCAGCTTGGGGGGACAGGTGAAAACAGATACGCAGTATTTT. Translation: CASSLGGQVKTDTQYF.